The 10 T cell receptor beta chains presented below share a single source sample, sequenced in a study of STAT5B mutations in CD4+ large granular lymphocyte leukemia. Sequencing was performed with immunoSEQ multiplex PCR; in TCRdb, only in-frame clones are kept and a portion is missing. The repertoire holds roughly 30,000 clones, with around nine tenths as singletons. Sequencing input: CD4+ T cells from blood buffy coats. The receptors were gathered from a human donor in good health.

The chain has TRBV28 and TRBJ1-4; D might be TRBD1 (6 bases). The V and J ends lost 8 bases and 4 bases respectively, with 23 bases between them. The CDR3 runs to 17 residues. Germline V lookup: CDR1 MDHEN, CDR2 SYDVKM. The CDR3 nucleotides read TGTGCCAGCCTCACCCTTCGAGGGGGGCGAGGTAATGAAAAACTGTTTTTT. As protein: CASLTLRGGRGNEKLFF. Variable domain in full (rest from reference TRBV28 and TRBJ1-4): DVKVTQSSRYLVKRTGEKVFLECVQDMDHENMFWYRQDPGLGLRLIYFSYDVKMKEKGDIPEGYSVSREKKERFSLILESASTNQTSMYLCASLTLRGGRGNEKLFFGSGTQLSVL.

The V gene is TRBV9, the J gene TRBJ2-1; a possible D gene is TRBD2 (6 bases). The V gene's germline CDR1 is SGDLS and CDR2 YYNGEE. There are 19 residues in the CDR3. V lost 0 bases and J 6 bases, leaving 25 bases between the germline ends. The CDR3 sequence: CASSVDPGSHPPFGNEQFF. CDR3 coding DNA: TGTGCCAGCAGCGTAGATCCCGGGAGCCATCCGCCCTTTGGCAATGAGCAGTTCTTC. Variable domain in full (rest from reference TRBV9 and TRBJ2-1): DSGVTQTPKHLITATGQRVTLRCSPRSGDLSVYWYQQSLDQGLQFLIQYYNGEERAKGNILERFSAQQFPDLHSELNLSSLELGDSALYFCASSVDPGSHPPFGNEQFFGPGTRLTVL.

This chain joins TRBV19 and TRBJ1-4; possible D gene TRBD1, 6 bases. Germline V gene data show CDR1 as LNHDA and CDR2 as SQIVND (reference sequence). Trimming pared 6 bases from V and 7 bases from J, leaving 15 bases between. The CDR3 length is 14 residues. The CDR3 spells CASSPGGGFEKLFF. The CDR3 DNA sequence: TGTGCCAGTAGCCCGGGAGGGGGTTTTGAAAAACTGTTTTTT.

The chain employs TRBV7-5 and TRBJ2-3; the D call TRBD1 from the table was never checked on the DNA. TRBV7-5 is a recognized pseudogene. The CDR3 runs 20 residues. CDR3 in DNA: TGTGTCAGAAGCTTAGGGGAAATTTTAGGGAACAGGGCTTTCACAGATACGCAGTATTTT. Translating it yields CVRSLGEILGNRAFTDTQYF.

The rearrangement links TRBV5-1 to TRBJ2-2, with unresolved D. Germline CDR1 and CDR2: SGHRS and YFSETQ. V shed 7 bases and J shed 1 base, with 14 bases lying between them. The CDR3 extends over 15 amino acids. The CDR3 region has the DNA TGCGCCAGCCGATATCAGACTCAGAACACCGGGGAGCTGTTTTTT. Protein product: CASRYQTQNTGELFF.

The rearrangement links TRBV18 to TRBJ1-2; no definite D call. The CDR3 extends over 13 amino acids. V was cut by 3 bases and J by 4 bases, with 9 bases left in between. The germline CDR1 and CDR2 sequences are KGHSH and LQKENI. In DNA, the CDR3 is TGTGCCAGCTCACCCGGAGAGTTCTATGGCTACACCTTC. This encodes CASSPGEFYGYTF.

This clone has a single count. The chain employs TRBV7-2 and TRBJ1-6, with D hard to call. CDR1 SGHTA and CDR2 FQGNSA come from the germline V gene. The V end was cut by 1 base, the J end by 5 bases, with 6 bases between. The CDR3 has 14 residues. The DNA for the CDR3 is TGTGCCAGCAGCTTAGGGGGTGATAATTCACCCCTCCACTTT. This encodes CASSLGGDNSPLHF.

The chain uses TRBV7-2 and TRBJ2-2; D gene ambiguous. Germline V gene sequence: CDR1 SGHTA, CDR2 FQGNSA. Trimming took 5 bases from V and 1 from J, leaving 8 bases between them. This CDR3 region has 14 residues. CDR3 sequence (DNA): TGTGCCAGCAGCCTCCCAATGAACACCGGGGAGCTGTTTTTT. It translates to CASSLPMNTGELFF.

The CDR3, as DNA: TGTGCCAGCGGTAGCGGGCTACGGTACAATGAGCAGTTCTTC. Translated, it gives CASGSGLRYNEQFF. This sequence joins TRBV6-6 and TRBJ2-1; 7 nucleotides match TRBD2. The CDR3 length is 14 residues. Germline CDR1 MNHNY, CDR2 SVGAGI (reference sequence). Unmatched junction bases numbered 8, after V lost 8 bases and J lost 4 bases.

The chain recombines TRBV10-3 with TRBJ2-7; D perhaps matches TRBD2 (5 bases). There are 16 residues in the CDR3. CDR1 ENHRY and CDR2 SYGVKD come from the germline V gene. Trimming took off 0 bases at V and 2 bases at J, with 14 bases between the two ends. The DNA for the CDR3 is TGTGCCATCAGTGAGTCGGAGGCCCTCGCTCCCTACGAGCAGTACTTC. Its translation: CAISESEALAPYEQYF.